These 30 T cell receptor beta chains came from one sample sequenced in a study of Tregs in tolerant kidney transplant recipients (dated by TCRdb to the late 2010s). The sample's time point label, decoded: blood sample drawn before combined kidney and bone marrow transplant. Libraries were built with the immunoSEQ multiplex PCR assay. The immuneACCESS repertoire file appears here via TCRdb, limited to in-frame rearrangements. These files lack a portion of the clones; in checked studies, under half of the deficit traces to unresolved V genes, and the cause of the others is not known. In all, the sample holds about 110,000 clones, and 90% of those were seen once. Approximately 0.34% of the sample lies in the top ten. The specimen was CD4+ T cells from blood, collected before the transplant. These receptor sequences come from a human donor who received a combined kidney and bone marrow transplant.

The rearrangement links TRBV30 to TRBJ1-1; D gene uncertain. The CDR3 consists of 13 residues. Per germline, CDR1 GTSNPN and CDR2 SVGIG (reference sequence). Trimming removed 3 bases at V and 0 bases at J, with 8 bases between. The CDR3 DNA reads TGTGCCTGGAGCCGCGATGTGAACACTGAAGCTTTCTTT. Translation: CAWSRDVNTEAFF.

This chain uses TRBV28 with TRBJ1-4, with TRBD1 matching 8 bases. J lost 8 bases, V lost 5 bases, and 13 bases had no gene match. Germline-derived CDR1 and CDR2 are MDHEN and SYDVKM. The CDR3 has 16 residues. CDR3 DNA sequence: TGTGCCAGCAGTCCTCCCGACAGGGGATTAGACGAAAAACTGTTTTTT. Amino acid sequence: CASSPPDRGLDEKLFF.

V gene TRBV11-2 combines with J gene TRBJ2-5, with TRBD2 matching 9 bases. V was clipped by 2 bases and J by 5 bases; unmatched bases: 9. The germline CDR1 and CDR2 sequences are SGHAT and FQNNGV. CDR3 length: 16 amino acids. The DNA of the CDR3 is TGTGCCAGCAGCTTAACCGGCGGGGGGGCTGACGAGACCCAGTACTTC. It translates to CASSLTGGGADETQYF.

The J gene is TRBJ2-7, the V gene TRBV4-2, with TRBD1 identical over 9 bases. Trimming at V came to 3 bases and at J to 2 bases, leaving 17 bases not matched to a gene. The CDR3 runs 19 residues. Germline V gene sequence: CDR1 LGHNA, CDR2 YNFKEQ. The CDR3 spells CASSQSRDREWGGAYEQYF. In DNA, the CDR3 is TGTGCCAGCAGCCAGTCCCGGGACAGGGAATGGGGGGGTGCCTACGAGCAGTACTTC.

The chain carries TRBV5-1 and TRBJ2-7; possibly TRBD1 for D (6 bases). Germline CDR1 reads SGHRS; CDR2 reads YFSETQ. There are 13 residues in the CDR3. Between the trimmed V and J ends, which lost 2 bases and 6 bases, there was a span of 12 bases. CDR3 protein: CASSFPSRGEQYF. For the CDR3, the DNA is TGCGCCAGCAGCTTCCCATCCAGGGGCGAGCAGTACTTC.

The V gene is TRBV5-8, the J gene TRBJ1-2, with no clear D. Germline loops: CDR1 SGHTS, CDR2 YDEGEE. Trimming took off 4 bases at V and 7 bases at J, with 14 bases between the two ends. The CDR3 is 13 residues long. DNA for the CDR3: TGTGCCAGCAGCATGTGGGGAGGTGGTGGCTACACCTTC. This translates into CASSMWGGGGYTF.

This sequence joins TRBV28 and TRBJ1-5, with 7 bases lining up with TRBD1. V lost 6 bases and J lost 7; bases outside the gene matches: 6. There are 13 residues in the CDR3. Germline V CDR1 and CDR2: MDHEN, SYDVKM. The CDR3 DNA reads as TGTGCCAGCAGGACAGGGTATAGCCAGCCCCAGCATTTT. Protein: CASRTGYSQPQHF.

The rearrangement links TRBV11-3 to TRBJ1-6; a weak D match, TRBD1 (5 bases). Germline values: CDR1 SGHNT, CDR2 YENEEA. The germline V and J ends were trimmed by 3 bases and 0 bases, with 12 bases remaining between them. The CDR3 runs to 17 residues. The DNA of the CDR3 is TGTGCCAGCAGCTTCGGACAAGGGGACTCCTATAATTCACCCCTCCACTTT. It specifies CASSFGQGDSYNSPLHF.

The chain is built from TRBV7-5 and TRBJ2-2; the table calls TRBD2, which could not be checked here. TRBV7-5 has pseudogene status. This CDR3 has 16 amino acids. CDR3 loop: CASLLRPTSGTGELFF. The CDR3 DNA follows: TGTGCCAGTCTTCTCCGGCCGACTAGCGGCACCGGGGAGCTGTTTTTT.

The rearrangement joins TRBV2 to TRBJ2-2; TRBD1 is a possible D gene (6 bases). The CDR3 consists of 19 residues. Germline V gene data show CDR1 as SNHLY and CDR2 as FYNNEI. V lost 8 bases and J 1 base, leaving 26 bases between the germline ends. DNA for the CDR3: TGTGCCAGCTCCTGGGACAACACCGCGAGGTTGGGGAACACCGGGGAGCTGTTTTTT. Translating gives CASSWDNTARLGNTGELFF.

This clone showed up just a few times. The chain has TRBV7-9 and TRBJ1-6; TRBD1 matches at 7 bases. V shed 5 bases and J 3 bases; nucleotides not matched to a gene: 4. The CDR3 is 15 residues long. CDR1 and CDR2 from the germline V gene are SEHNR and FQNEAQ (reference sequence). CDR3 sequence (DNA): TGTGCCAGCAGCATCCGGGACAGCTATAATTCACCCCTCCACTTT. Translated: CASSIRDSYNSPLHF.

V usage is TRBV7-6 and J usage is TRBJ1-1; 8 bases match TRBD1. The junction had 1 base not matched to a gene; V was cut back by 2 bases and J by 2 bases. This CDR3 spans 14 amino acids. The germline V gene encodes CDR1 SGHVS and CDR2 FNYEAQ. The CDR3 region is CASSLQGANTEAFF. The DNA for the CDR3 is TGTGCCAGCAGCTTACAGGGGGCAAACACTGAAGCTTTCTTT.

CDR3 in DNA: TGTGCCAGCCGGAGCGGGTGGAACTCCTACGAGCAGTACTTC. Translating gives CASRSGWNSYEQYF. The chain recombines TRBV7-8 with TRBJ2-7; tentatively, D is TRBD2 (6 bases). Germline-derived CDR1 and CDR2 are SGHVS and FQNEAQ. The V end lost 8 bases, the J end lost 0 bases, and 14 bases lay between the germline ends. The length of the CDR3 is 14 residues.

This clone was counted between two and nine times. This sequence joins TRBV7-6 and TRBJ2-7; tentative D call: TRBD1 (7 bases). V lost 0 bases, J lost 3 bases, and 15 bases lay in between. The CDR3 extends over 16 amino acids. CDR1 is SGHVS and CDR2 is FNYEAQ in the germline V gene. CDR3 loop: CASSLAEGRGDYEQYF. CDR3 sequence (DNA): TGTGCCAGCAGCTTAGCGGAGGGCAGGGGGGACTACGAGCAGTACTTC. The full variable domain, with the rest looked up from reference TRBV7-6 and TRBJ2-7, is GAGVSQSPRYKVTKRGQDVALRCDPISGHVSLYWYRQALGQGPEFLTYFNYEAQQDKSGLPNDRFSAERPEGSISTLTIQRTEQRDSAMYRCASSLAEGRGDYEQYFGPGTRLTVT.

The gene calls are TRBV2 and TRBJ1-1; the D gene is possibly TRBD1 (6 bases). This CDR3 has 15 amino acids. The germline V and J ends were trimmed by 5 bases and 4 bases, with 17 bases remaining between them. Germline assignment: CDR1 SNHLY and CDR2 FYNNEI. CDR3 region: CASSTNYRESTEAFF. The DNA of the CDR3 is TGTGCCAGCAGTACTAATTACAGGGAATCCACTGAAGCTTTCTTT.

For this clone: This specimen includes other DNA sequences encoding the same CDR3. V gene TRBV11-2 combines with J gene TRBJ2-5, with D unclear. This CDR3 is 13 amino acids long. Trimming left V 1 base short and J 5 bases short, with 8 bases between. CDR1 and CDR2 from the germline V gene are SGHAT and FQNNGV. DNA of the CDR3: TGTGCCAGCAGCTTAGCATTACGGGAGACCCAGTACTTC. Protein sequence: CASSLALRETQYF.

This CDR3 reads CASSLGTANNYGYTF. In DNA form, the CDR3 reads TGTGCCAGCTCACTCGGGACAGCTAATAACTATGGCTACACCTTC. The rearrangement links TRBV18 to TRBJ1-2; 7 bases are a match to TRBD1. Germline V lookup: CDR1 KGHSH, CDR2 LQKENI. The V segment lost 4 bases and the J segment 1 base; nucleotides outside the gene matches: 6. The CDR3 runs to 15 residues.

The chain's CDR3 is CAWSASRSSTEAFF. The CDR3 DNA sequence: TGTGCCTGGAGTGCCTCCCGTTCCTCCACTGAAGCTTTCTTT. This chain uses TRBV30 with TRBJ1-1; D is unclear. The germline V gene has CDR1 GTSNPN and CDR2 SVGIG (reference sequence). V gave up 1 base and J gave up 4 bases, with 13 bases separating them. The CDR3 is 14 residues long. Based on the CDR3 plus reference TRBV30 and TRBJ1-1, the full variable domain is SQTIHQWPATLVQPVGSPLSLECTVEGTSNPNLYWYRQAAGRGLQLLFYSVGIGQISSEVPQNLSASRPQDRQFILSSKKLLLSDSGFYLCAWSASRSSTEAFFGQGTRLTVV.

The V call is TRBV27, the J call TRBJ1-5, with D perhaps TRBD1 (6 bases). Trimming stripped 6 bases from V and 0 bases from J, with 12 bases between. This CDR3 comprises 15 residues. Per germline, CDR1 MNHEY and CDR2 SMNVEV (reference sequence). CDR3 in DNA: TGTGCCAGCAGCCCTTACAGGGATAGCAATCAGCCCCAGCATTTT. Translating gives CASSPYRDSNQPQHF.

The chain is built from TRBV18 and TRBJ1-2; maybe TRBD1 (5 bases). Trimming pared 8 bases from V and 2 bases from J, leaving 15 bases between. The V gene's germline CDR1 is KGHSH and CDR2 LQKENI. This CDR3 spans 14 amino acids. CDR3 coding DNA: TGTGCCAGCCAATCACCCGGGGGGAACTATGGCTACACCTTC. Its translation is CASQSPGGNYGYTF.

The chain recombines TRBV6-6 with TRBJ1-2; D ambiguous. Germline CDR1 and CDR2: MNHNY and SVGAGI (reference sequence). The CDR3 runs to 12 residues. The V end was cut by 8 bases, the J end by 5 bases, with 12 bases between. The CDR3 coding sequence is TGTGCCAGCGCCCGGGGTGGGTATGGCTACACCTTC. Protein: CASARGGYGYTF.

The gene calls are TRBV7-6 and TRBJ2-3, with 7 bases lining up with TRBD1. Germline V gene sequence: CDR1 SGHVS, CDR2 FNYEAQ. Losses at the gene ends were 3 bases for V and 0 bases for J; bases not matched to a gene: 3. This CDR3 comprises 15 residues. The CDR3 is CASSFDRVSTDTQYF. CDR3 bases: TGTGCCAGCAGCTTTGACAGGGTTAGCACAGATACGCAGTATTTT.

The J gene is TRBJ2-7, the V gene TRBV7-9, with TRBD1 matching over 7 bases. The CDR3 totals 15 residues. V trimming: 2 bases; J trimming: 1 base; junction bases outside the gene matches: 5. Germline loops: CDR1 SEHNR, CDR2 FQNEAQ (reference sequence). The CDR3 sequence: CASSLSRGYSYEQYF. The CDR3 DNA reads as TGTGCCAGCAGCTTAAGCAGGGGGTATTCCTACGAGCAGTACTTC.

This chain links TRBV7-2 with TRBJ1-1; tentatively, D is TRBD1 (5 bases). From germline, CDR1 is SGHTA and CDR2 FQGNSA. Trimming shortened V by 1 base and J by 10 bases, and 22 bases separated the two germline ends. This CDR3 region has 16 residues. The CDR3 spells CASSLGQGGTVGGAFF. For the CDR3, the DNA is TGTGCCAGCAGCTTAGGGCAGGGTGGTACGGTTGGCGGAGCTTTCTTT.

The chain has TRBV6-5 and TRBJ1-1, with 9 bases fitting TRBD1. CDR3 length equals 13 residues. J was trimmed by 8 bases and V by 2 bases; bases with no gene match: 3. CDR1 and CDR2 (germline): MNHEY, SVGAGI. Here the CDR3 DNA reads TGTGCCAGCAGTTACCCCGGGACAGGGGAAGCTTTCTTT. Residues: CASSYPGTGEAFF.

The rearrangement joins TRBV19 to TRBJ1-1, with D possibly TRBD1 on 5 matching bases. CDR1 and CDR2 (germline): LNHDA, SQIVND (reference sequence). This CDR3 is built from 14 residues. V lost 2 bases and J 3 bases, leaving 10 bases between the germline ends. The CDR3 DNA reads TGTGCCAGTAGTATATGGGGCGGAGACACTGAAGCTTTCTTT. Residues: CASSIWGGDTEAFF.

The chain has TRBV28 and TRBJ1-1; no reliable D call. Trimming took off 3 bases at V and 5 bases at J, with 16 bases between the two ends. The CDR3 is 15 amino acids. Germline CDR1 reads MDHEN; CDR2 reads SYDVKM. CDR3 DNA: TGTGCCAGCAGTTTTCCGCGGGTACTCAGGACTGAAGCTTTCTTT. Its translation is CASSFPRVLRTEAFF.

The V and J genes are TRBV6-4 and TRBJ2-7, with D perhaps TRBD2 (7 bases). The CDR3 sequence is 15 residues long. V was shortened by 3 bases and J by 3 bases, with 15 bases between the two germline ends. The germline V gene has CDR1 MRHNA and CDR2 SNTAGT. The CDR3 DNA follows: TGTGCCAGCAGTGAAGCGGCAGGGGACTACTACGAGCAGTACTTC. It specifies CASSEAAGDYYEQYF.

CDR3 amino acids: CASRTGQQLYEQYF. In DNA, the CDR3 is TGCGCCAGCAGGACGGGACAGCAACTTTACGAGCAGTACTTC. The chain joins TRBV5-1 to TRBJ2-7; 7 bases fit TRBD1. Germline V gene sequence: CDR1 SGHRS, CDR2 YFSETQ. This CDR3 contains 14 residues. J was trimmed by 4 bases and V by 5 bases; bases with no gene match: 9.

The V call is TRBV6-5, the J call TRBJ2-1; 8 nucleotides agree with TRBD2. Trimming at V came to 7 bases and at J to 6 bases, leaving 11 bases not matched to a gene. Germline assignment: CDR1 MNHEY and CDR2 SVGAGI. The CDR3 is made up of 15 amino acids. CDR3 DNA sequence: TGTGCCAGCATCTCCCCCACCGGGGGGGGCAATGAGCAGTTCTTC. This sequence encodes CASISPTGGGNEQFF.